One sample yielded the 26 T cell receptor beta chains listed below, sequenced in a study of response to subunit inactivated influenza vaccine. TCRdb re-called the RT-PCR reads with MiXCR, one entry per CDR3 protein. Altogether over 400,000 distinct CDR3 sequences are present, 9.5% to 13% being singletons, with the ten largest covering roughly 12%. This specimen was PBMCs from blood, taken roughly 46 days after vaccination. All receptors come from a man in his fifties who received an inactivated influenza vaccine.

V gene TRBV10-3 combines with J gene TRBJ2-1; the D is unclear. The CDR3 sequence is 13 residues long. CDR1 ENHRY and CDR2 SYGVKD come from the germline V gene. V was cut by 5 bases and J by 5 bases, with 10 bases left in between. In nucleotides, the CDR3 is TGTGCCATCAGTCCCGAAGGAAACAATGAGCAGTTCTTC. Translated, it gives CAISPEGNNEQFF.

This clonotype was observed a few times. V usage is TRBV7-2 and J usage is TRBJ2-3; 13 bases match TRBD2. Trimming removed 0 bases from V and 3 bases from J; junction bases left unmatched: 0. The CDR3 consists of 16 residues. CDR1 and CDR2 from the germline V gene are SGHTA and FQGNSA. The CDR3 reads CASSLATSGRTDTQYF. Here the CDR3 DNA reads TGTGCCAGCAGCTTAGCGACTAGCGGGAGGACAGATACGCAGTATTTT.

This clonotype was counted only a few times. This rearrangement joins TRBV6-5 to TRBJ2-1; 12 bases agree with TRBD2. CDR1 is MNHEY and CDR2 is SVGAGI in the germline V gene. This CDR3 region has 15 residues. The V segment lost 4 bases and the J segment 10 bases; nucleotides outside the gene matches: 8. The CDR3 bases are TGTGCCAGCAGTTTATATCCCGGACTAGCGGGGGAGCAGTTCTTC. Its translation is CASSLYPGLAGEQFF.

The V and J genes are TRBV7-2 and TRBJ2-5; D call uncertain. Germline V gene lookup returns CDR1 SGHTA and CDR2 FQGNSA. Trimming shortened V by 1 base and J by 1 base, and 4 bases separated the two germline ends. This CDR3 is built from 13 residues. DNA of the CDR3: TGTGCCAGCAGCTTAGTAGTCCAAGAGACCCAGTACTTC. Its translation is CASSLVVQETQYF.

The genes are TRBV29-1 and TRBJ1-5; D is undetermined. The V gene's germline CDR1 is SQVTM and CDR2 ANQGSEA. The CDR3 is 14 residues long. Trimming cost V 4 bases and J 2 bases, with 12 bases left between them. Here the CDR3 DNA reads TGCAGCGTTGCCGAGACCCTCGGCAATCAGCCCCAGCATTTT. Translated: CSVAETLGNQPQHF.

The rearrangement uses TRBV2 and TRBJ2-7; D is unresolved. CDR3 length: 14 residues. Germline-derived CDR1 and CDR2 are SNHLY and FYNNEI. The V gene lost 1 base and the J gene lost 6 bases, with 13 bases spanning the gap. CDR3 protein: CASSEVIMGIEQYF. The CDR3 DNA reads as TGTGCCAGCAGTGAAGTGATAATGGGGATCGAGCAGTACTTC.

The CDR3 DNA is TGTGCCAGCAGCCAAGATGGGACTCCGGGTTCGGCAGATACGCAGTATTTT. This sequence encodes CASSQDGTPGSADTQYF. The genes are TRBV4-2 and TRBJ2-3; a weak D match, TRBD2 (6 bases). The V gene's germline CDR1 is LGHNA and CDR2 YNFKEQ. The CDR3 extends over 17 amino acids. Trimming shortened V by 0 bases and J by 4 bases, and 17 bases separated the two germline ends.

The sample holds a few counts of this clonotype. This chain joins TRBV12-3 or TRBV12-4 and TRBJ2-7, with 8 nucleotides matching TRBD1. The V segment lost 7 bases and the J segment 6 bases; nucleotides outside the gene matches: 8. The CDR3 is made up of 13 amino acids. This CDR3 reads CASTARTGIEQYF. CDR3 DNA: TGTGCCAGCACCGCCCGGACAGGGATCGAGCAGTACTTC.

This clonotype has ten or more counts. This chain joins TRBV18 and TRBJ1-1, with TRBD1 matching over 7 bases. From germline, CDR1 is KGHSH and CDR2 LQKENI. The V segment lost 4 bases and the J segment 0 bases; nucleotides outside the gene matches: 2. This CDR3 contains 14 residues. CDR3 residues: CASSLGTVNTEAFF. The CDR3 DNA reads TGTGCCAGCTCACTTGGGACAGTGAACACTGAAGCTTTCTTT.

This chain links TRBV5-1 with TRBJ2-7; the D is unclear. The CDR3 is 13 residues long. Per the germline V gene, CDR1 is SGHRS and CDR2 is YFSETQ. Trimming took off 0 bases at V and 7 bases at J, with 11 bases between the two ends. The CDR3 nucleotides read TGCGCCAGCAGCTTGGCCGCAGGTAGAGAGCAGTACTTC. Residues: CASSLAAGREQYF.

This clonotype was seen only a few times. The V gene is TRBV30, the J gene TRBJ2-7, with 10 bases that match TRBD1. The trim removed 1 base at V and 0 bases at J, leaving 3 bases unmatched. The CDR3 has 15 residues. CDR1 is GTSNPN and CDR2 is SVGIG in the germline V gene (reference sequence). In nucleotides, the CDR3 is TGTGCCTGGAGTGCCGGACAGGGGGTCTCCTACGAGCAGTACTTC. Protein product: CAWSAGQGVSYEQYF. Variable domain in full (rest from reference TRBV30 and TRBJ2-7): SQTIHQWPATLVQPVGSPLSLECTVEGTSNPNLYWYRQAAGRGLQLLFYSVGIGQISSEVPQNLSASRPQDRQFILSSKKLLLSDSGFYLCAWSAGQGVSYEQYFGPGTRLTVT.

In the case of this clonotype: This clone may be a read error of a much larger clone one base away. The chain uses TRBV20-1 and TRBJ2-7; 7 bases are a match to TRBD2. The CDR3 covers 14 residues. Germline CDR1 reads DFQATT; CDR2 reads SNEGSKA (reference sequence). Trimming took 1 base from V and 6 from J; bases not matched to a gene: 9. The CDR3 protein is CSARGFGSGREQYF. For the CDR3, the DNA is TGCAGTGCTAGAGGTTTTGGTAGCGGGCGCGAGCAGTACTTC.

In this sample, this clonotype turned up many times. The chain couples TRBV11-2 to TRBJ1-2, with TRBD1 as a possible D gene (5 bases). The CDR3 spans 14 residues. Trimming removed 5 bases from V and 3 bases from J, with 13 bases in between. Germline assignment: CDR1 SGHAT and CDR2 FQNNGV. The CDR3 nucleotides are TGTGCCAGCAGCGCCGGGGTGGGGGACTATGGCTACACCTTC. Translation: CASSAGVGDYGYTF.

The chain is built from TRBV20-1 and TRBJ1-2; D is possibly TRBD1 (6 bases). V was pared by 6 bases and J by 8 bases, with 16 bases between. The length of the CDR3 is 12 residues. Looked up from germline, CDR1 is DFQATT and CDR2 is SNEGSKA (reference sequence). CDR3 region: CSAPGEGVGYTF. CDR3 nucleotide sequence: TGCAGTGCCCCCGGCGAGGGGGTCGGCTACACCTTC.

This clonotype has ten or more counts. This sequence joins TRBV12-3 or TRBV12-4 and TRBJ1-2; D is perhaps TRBD1 (5 bases). This CDR3 spans 16 amino acids. V was cut by 0 bases and J by 0 bases, with 11 bases left in between. Written as DNA, the CDR3 is TGTGCCAGCAGTTTAGCTCGGGACGGATCTAACTATGGCTACACCTTC. Protein: CASSLARDGSNYGYTF.

This clonotype was observed a handful of times. The chain is built from TRBV5-1 and TRBJ2-2, with D unclear. CDR1 is SGHRS, CDR2 YFSETQ, per germline. Trimming left V 2 bases short and J 6 bases short, with 14 bases between. This CDR3 region has 15 residues. For the CDR3, the DNA is TGCGCCAGCAGCTTCTCAGCTGACAATTCCGGGGAGCTGTTTTTT. Its protein product is CASSFSADNSGELFF.

This clonotype was seen repeatedly, ten times or more. Here the CDR3 reads CASSLWGQSEQYF. The CDR3 coding sequence is TGCGCCAGCAGCTTGTGGGGGCAGAGCGAGCAGTACTTC. V gene TRBV5-1 combines with J gene TRBJ2-7, with a possible D match to TRBD1 (6 bases). The CDR3 length is 13 residues. The ends were cut back, 1 base at V and 6 bases at J, with 11 bases in the middle. CDR1 and CDR2 from the germline V gene are SGHRS and YFSETQ.

The V call is TRBV7-2, the J call TRBJ2-5; 12 bases are a match to TRBD2. V shed 2 bases and J 2 bases; nucleotides not matched to a gene: 3. The CDR3 is 16 residues long. CDR1 and CDR2 (germline): SGHTA, FQGNSA. DNA of the CDR3: TGTGCCAGCAGCTTATCTAGCGGGGGGGGTCAAGAGACCCAGTACTTC. Amino acid sequence: CASSLSSGGGQETQYF. Together with reference TRBV7-2 and TRBJ2-5, the CDR3 gives the full variable domain: GAGVSQSPSNKVTEKGKDVELRCDPISGHTALYWYRQSLGQGLEFLIYFQGNSAPDKSGLPSDRFSAERTGGSVSTLTIQRTQQEDSAVYLCASSLSSGGGQETQYFGPGTRLLVL.

This clonotype appeared many times. One end of the junction is discordant with germline, which a read error may explain. The rearrangement joins TRBV20-1 to TRBJ2-3; 9 bases align to TRBD2. CDR1 and CDR2 (germline): DFQATT, SNEGSKA (reference sequence). This CDR3 has 16 residues. The DNA of the CDR3 is TGCAGTGCTAGAGGGGCGACTAGCGGACGCACAGATCCGCAGTATTTT. Amino acid sequence: CSARGATSGRTDPQYF.

This clonotype was counted ten times or more. The J gene is TRBJ2-1, the V gene TRBV7-2, with D possibly matching TRBD1 (5 bases). Trimming removed 5 bases at V and 7 bases at J, with 12 bases between. This CDR3 is 13 amino acids long. CDR1 is SGHTA, CDR2 FQGNSA, per germline. The CDR3 DNA sequence: TGTGCCAGCAGCCCCTGGGGCGTGAATGAGCAGTTCTTC. Residues: CASSPWGVNEQFF.

This clonotype was found many times. The chain is built from TRBV6-5 and TRBJ2-1; perhaps TRBD2 as D (5 bases). CDR1 and CDR2 from the germline V gene are MNHEY and SVGAGI. V was cut by 7 bases and J by 9 bases, with 13 bases left in between. This CDR3 region has 12 residues. The CDR3 spells CASMGSTSEQFF. The CDR3 DNA reads TGTGCCAGCATGGGGAGTACAAGTGAGCAGTTCTTC.

The V call is TRBV27, the J call TRBJ2-3; D may be TRBD2 (6 bases). The CDR3 runs to 17 residues. Trimming shortened V by 2 bases and J by 0 bases, and 15 bases separated the two germline ends. Germline loops: CDR1 MNHEY, CDR2 SMNVEV (reference sequence). CDR3 sequence (DNA): TGTGCCAGCAGTTTACGGTTTTGGCGGGAAAGCACAGATACGCAGTATTTT. This gives the protein CASSLRFWRESTDTQYF.

The chain couples TRBV5-1 to TRBJ1-2; D is uncertain. The CDR3 sequence is 13 residues long. Germline V gene lookup returns CDR1 SGHRS and CDR2 YFSETQ. Trimming left V 3 bases short and J 4 bases short, with 10 bases between. DNA of the CDR3: TGCGCCAGCAGCTCCCCGGACGGCTATGGCTACACCTTC. This translates into CASSSPDGYGYTF.

The genes are TRBV6-5 and TRBJ2-7; TRBD2 agrees at 10 bases. Germline values: CDR1 MNHEY, CDR2 SVGAGI. V lost 0 bases and J lost 6; bases outside the gene matches: 8. This CDR3 has 16 amino acids. Here the CDR3 reads CASSYSDGTSAVEQYF. CDR3 coding DNA: TGTGCCAGCAGTTACTCTGATGGGACTAGCGCTGTCGAGCAGTACTTC.

This clonotype was counted between two and nine times. J is TRBJ2-2 and V is TRBV20-1; TRBD2 is a possible D gene (5 bases). From germline, CDR1 is DFQATT and CDR2 SNEGSKA (reference sequence). The germline V and J ends were trimmed by 1 base and 0 bases, with 6 bases remaining between them. This CDR3 contains 14 residues. In DNA, the CDR3 is TGCAGTGCTAGAGGAGGGACGAACACCGGGGAGCTGTTTTTT. Amino acids: CSARGGTNTGELFF.

This rearrangement joins TRBV6-2 or TRBV6-3 to TRBJ2-1, with D tentatively TRBD2 (5 bases). Germline V gene data show CDR1 as MNHEY and CDR2 as SVGEGT. V was shortened by 0 bases and J by 4 bases, with 7 bases between the two germline ends. The CDR3 extends over 14 amino acids. In DNA form, the CDR3 reads TGTGCCAGCAGTTACTCGACTATTTACAATGAGCAGTTCTTC. The encoded protein is CASSYSTIYNEQFF.